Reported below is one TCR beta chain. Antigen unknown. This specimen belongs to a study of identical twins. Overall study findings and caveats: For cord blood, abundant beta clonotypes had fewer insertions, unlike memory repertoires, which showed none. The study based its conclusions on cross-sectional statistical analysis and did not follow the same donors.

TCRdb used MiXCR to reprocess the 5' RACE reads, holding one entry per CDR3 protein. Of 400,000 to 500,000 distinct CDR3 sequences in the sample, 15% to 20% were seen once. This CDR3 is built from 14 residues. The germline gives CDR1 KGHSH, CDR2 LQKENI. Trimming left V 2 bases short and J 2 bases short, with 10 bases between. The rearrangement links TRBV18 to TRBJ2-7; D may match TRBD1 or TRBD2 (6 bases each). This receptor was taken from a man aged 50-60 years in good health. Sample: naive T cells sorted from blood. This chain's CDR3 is CASSPRGGTYEQYF. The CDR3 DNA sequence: TGTGCCAGCTCACCAAGAGGGGGGACCTACGAGCAGTACTTC.